Listed below are T cell receptor beta chains from one sample, sequenced in a study of blood T cell repertoires in COVID-19. The table came from immunoSEQ multiplex PCR; TCRdb's copy has only in-frame clones and leaves some out. The sample lists 260,000 or so clones; roughly 81% were seen once. Material: peripheral blood. The source is a woman older than 75 with COVID-19, enrolled during active disease. The CDR3 runs from the conserved cysteine through the conserved F or W. A D gene is named only where the DNA matches it firmly. Clone size is shown for a subset of rows, as once, few, many or a class of expanded clone.

abundance: -
v_gene: TRBV9
d_gene: TRBD2
j_gene: TRBJ2-7
CDR3aa: CASSASGSYEQYF
CDR3nt: TGTGCCAGCAGCGCTAGCGGGAGCTACGAGCAGTACTTC

abundance: -
v_gene: TRBV5-1
d_gene: TRBD1
j_gene: TRBJ1-4
CDR3aa: CASSFGTEGEKLFF
CDR3nt: TGCGCCAGCAGCTTCGGGACAGAGGGTGAAAAACTGTTTTTT

abundance: -
v_gene: TRBV10-3
d_gene: TRBD1
j_gene: TRBJ1-1
CDR3aa: CAISRQGNTEAFF
CDR3nt: TGTGCCATCAGCCGACAGGGGAACACTGAAGCTTTCTTT

abundance: -
v_gene: TRBV6-5
d_gene: -
j_gene: TRBJ2-5
CDR3aa: CASSSLGLALETQYF
CDR3nt: TGTGCCAGCAGTTCCCTCGGGCTAGCGCTAGAGACCCAGTACTTC

abundance: -
v_gene: TRBV2
d_gene: -
j_gene: TRBJ1-4
CDR3aa: CASSEFLTGEKLFF
CDR3nt: TGTGCCAGCAGTGAATTTCTCACGGGTGAAAAACTGTTTTTT

abundance: -
v_gene: TRBV6-1
d_gene: -
j_gene: TRBJ2-3
CDR3aa: CASSETGKSTDTQYF
CDR3nt: TGTGCCAGCAGTGAGACGGGGAAGAGCACAGATACGCAGTATTTT

abundance: few
v_gene: TRBV6-5
d_gene: TRBD1
j_gene: TRBJ1-2
CDR3aa: CASSSDRGLGYGYTF
CDR3nt: TGTGCCAGCAGCTCCGACAGGGGGCTGGGCTATGGCTACACCTTC

abundance: -
v_gene: TRBV11-2
d_gene: TRBD1
j_gene: TRBJ2-1
CDR3aa: CASSPRQGARNEQFF
CDR3nt: TGTGCCAGCAGCCCCCGACAGGGGGCGCGAAATGAGCAGTTCTTC

abundance: once
v_gene: TRBV28
d_gene: -
j_gene: TRBJ2-3
CDR3aa: CASSSYSRGTSTDTQYF
CDR3nt: TGTGCCAGCAGTTCCTATTCCAGGGGCACTAGCACAGATACGCAGTATTTT

abundance: -
v_gene: TRBV2
d_gene: TRBD2
j_gene: TRBJ2-1
CDR3aa: CASTELAGATYNEQFF
CDR3nt: TGTGCCAGCACTGAACTAGCGGGGGCAACCTACAATGAGCAGTTCTTC

abundance: once
v_gene: TRBV6-5
d_gene: TRBD2
j_gene: TRBJ2-5
CDR3aa: CASSYAGGLQETQYF
CDR3nt: TGTGCCAGCAGTTACGCGGGGGGGCTCCAAGAGACCCAGTACTTC

abundance: -
v_gene: TRBV28
d_gene: TRBD1
j_gene: TRBJ1-2
CDR3aa: CASTQTGIGYTF
CDR3nt: TGTGCCAGCACCCAGACAGGGATCGGCTACACCTTC

abundance: -
v_gene: TRBV5-4
d_gene: TRBD1
j_gene: TRBJ2-7
CDR3aa: CASSSAGGGSYEQYF
CDR3nt: TGTGCCAGCAGCTCTGCAGGGGGTGGATCCTACGAGCAGTACTTC

abundance: -
v_gene: TRBV5-4
d_gene: TRBD1
j_gene: TRBJ1-1
CDR3aa: CASSRTGTGLSEAFF
CDR3nt: TGTGCCAGCAGCCGTACCGGGACAGGGCTTTCTGAAGCTTTCTTT

abundance: -
v_gene: TRBV5-5
d_gene: -
j_gene: TRBJ1-1
CDR3aa: CASSPAVRGSEEAFF
CDR3nt: TGTGCCAGCAGCCCCGCGGTACGGGGATCGGAGGAAGCTTTCTTT

abundance: -
v_gene: TRBV18
d_gene: -
j_gene: TRBJ2-1
CDR3aa: CASSPLDGNEQFF
CDR3nt: TGTGCCAGCTCACCCCTTGACGGGAATGAGCAGTTCTTC

abundance: few
v_gene: TRBV2
d_gene: TRBD1
j_gene: TRBJ1-4
CDR3aa: CASVGQLNEKLFF
CDR3nt: TGTGCCAGCGTGGGACAGTTGAATGAAAAACTGTTTTTT

abundance: -
v_gene: TRBV7-9
d_gene: TRBD2
j_gene: TRBJ2-7
CDR3aa: CASSSTGTSGGYEQYF
CDR3nt: TGTGCCAGCAGCTCGACCGGGACTAGCGGGGGCTACGAGCAGTACTTC

abundance: -
v_gene: TRBV28
d_gene: -
j_gene: TRBJ1-4
CDR3aa: CASSPDTNYEKLFF
CDR3nt: TGTGCCAGCAGCCCGGACACAAACTATGAAAAACTGTTTTTT

abundance: -
v_gene: TRBV29-1
d_gene: -
j_gene: TRBJ2-1
CDR3aa: CSAIGGGDSYNEQFF
CDR3nt: TGCAGCGCCATCGGGGGTGGGGACTCCTACAATGAGCAGTTCTTC

abundance: -
v_gene: TRBV4-3
d_gene: TRBD1
j_gene: TRBJ1-4
CDR3aa: CASSQDTGQGARKKLFF
CDR3nt: TGCGCCAGCAGCCAAGATACGGGACAGGGGGCTAGGAAAAAACTGTTTTTT

abundance: -
v_gene: TRBV5-5
d_gene: TRBD1
j_gene: TRBJ1-2
CDR3aa: CASSRDRTNYGYTF
CDR3nt: TGTGCCAGCAGCAGGGACAGGACTAACTATGGCTACACCTTC

abundance: -
v_gene: TRBV12-3/TRBV12-4
d_gene: TRBD1
j_gene: TRBJ1-2
CDR3aa: CASSPQGGYGYTF
CDR3nt: TGTGCCAGCAGTCCACAGGGGGGATATGGCTACACCTTC

abundance: -
v_gene: TRBV4-1
d_gene: TRBD2
j_gene: TRBJ2-7
CDR3aa: CASSQELAGGIYEQYF
CDR3nt: TGCGCCAGCAGCCAAGAATTGGCGGGGGGAATTTACGAGCAGTACTTC

abundance: -
v_gene: TRBV2
d_gene: TRBD1
j_gene: TRBJ2-7
CDR3aa: CASRDWDSPYEQYF
CDR3nt: TGTGCCAGCAGGGACTGGGACAGCCCCTACGAGCAGTACTTC

abundance: -
v_gene: TRBV19
d_gene: TRBD1
j_gene: TRBJ1-2
CDR3aa: CASSTRTGGYTF
CDR3nt: TGTGCCAGTAGTACCCGGACAGGAGGCTACACCTTC

abundance: -
v_gene: TRBV10-1
d_gene: -
j_gene: TRBJ2-3
CDR3aa: CASSESRPSPTDTQYF
CDR3nt: TGCGCCAGCAGTGAGTCGAGGCCCTCCCCCACAGATACGCAGTATTTT

abundance: -
v_gene: TRBV6-1
d_gene: -
j_gene: TRBJ1-1
CDR3aa: CASSDVSYTEAFF
CDR3nt: TGTGCCAGCAGTGATGTCAGTTACACTGAAGCTTTCTTT

abundance: -
v_gene: TRBV7-2
d_gene: -
j_gene: TRBJ2-2
CDR3aa: CASSFTRASGELFF
CDR3nt: TGTGCCAGCAGCTTTACCAGGGCCAGCGGGGAGCTGTTTTTT

abundance: -
v_gene: TRBV14
d_gene: -
j_gene: TRBJ1-2
CDR3aa: CASSPGGLYGYTF
CDR3nt: TGTGCCAGCAGCCCGGGGGGGCTTTATGGCTACACCTTC

abundance: -
v_gene: TRBV3-1/TRBV3-2
d_gene: -
j_gene: TRBJ2-7
CDR3aa: CASSHSGGGGYEQYF
CDR3nt: TGTGCCAGCAGCCACTCCGGGGGAGGAGGCTACGAGCAGTACTTC

abundance: -
v_gene: TRBV14
d_gene: -
j_gene: TRBJ1-4
CDR3aa: CASSQVQGSNEKLFF
CDR3nt: TGTGCCAGCAGCCAAGTTCAGGGCTCTAATGAAAAACTGTTTTTT

abundance: once
v_gene: TRBV6-4
d_gene: -
j_gene: TRBJ1-6
CDR3aa: CASSPAGGNSPLHF
CDR3nt: TGTGCCAGCAGTCCCGCGGGGGGAAATTCACCCCTCCACTTT

abundance: -
v_gene: TRBV18
d_gene: -
j_gene: TRBJ2-5
CDR3aa: CASSLTVAQETQYF
CDR3nt: TGTGCCAGCTCACTAACAGTTGCCCAAGAGACCCAGTACTTC

abundance: -
v_gene: TRBV2
d_gene: -
j_gene: TRBJ2-2
CDR3aa: CASSRQASNTGELFF
CDR3nt: TGTGCCAGCAGTCGTCAGGCCTCGAACACCGGGGAGCTGTTTTTT

abundance: -
v_gene: TRBV9
d_gene: TRBD1
j_gene: TRBJ2-3
CDR3aa: CASSVATGGTTDTQYF
CDR3nt: TGTGCCAGCAGCGTAGCAACAGGGGGTACCACAGATACGCAGTATTTT

abundance: once
v_gene: TRBV18
d_gene: -
j_gene: TRBJ1-5
CDR3aa: CASSPFGLAYTQPQHF
CDR3nt: TGTGCCAGCTCACCTTTTGGCCTAGCGTACACTCAGCCCCAGCATTTT

abundance: -
v_gene: TRBV28
d_gene: -
j_gene: TRBJ2-2
CDR3aa: CAIRSANTGELFF
CDR3nt: TGTGCCATCCGTAGCGCGAACACCGGGGAGCTGTTTTTT

abundance: -
v_gene: TRBV9
d_gene: TRBD2
j_gene: TRBJ2-1
CDR3aa: CASSALAGNDEQFF
CDR3nt: TGTGCCAGCAGCGCGCTAGCGGGGAACGATGAGCAGTTCTTC

abundance: -
v_gene: TRBV5-1
d_gene: TRBD2
j_gene: TRBJ2-3
CDR3aa: CASSSTSGRSTDTQYF
CDR3nt: TGCGCCAGCAGTTCGACTAGCGGGAGATCCACAGATACGCAGTATTTT

abundance: -
v_gene: TRBV5-1
d_gene: -
j_gene: TRBJ2-2
CDR3aa: CASSLVGMTGELFF
CDR3nt: TGCGCCAGCAGCTTGGTCGGGATGACCGGGGAGCTGTTTTTT

abundance: -
v_gene: TRBV15
d_gene: TRBD1
j_gene: TRBJ2-1
CDR3aa: CATSRDRGIYNEQFF
CDR3nt: TGTGCCACCAGCAGAGACAGGGGGATATACAATGAGCAGTTCTTC

abundance: -
v_gene: TRBV5-5
d_gene: -
j_gene: TRBJ2-5
CDR3aa: CASRVGLETQYF
CDR3nt: TGTGCCAGCAGAGTAGGACTGGAGACCCAGTACTTC

abundance: -
v_gene: TRBV14
d_gene: TRBD1
j_gene: TRBJ1-2
CDR3aa: CASSRDRGRLGYTF
CDR3nt: TGTGCCAGCAGCCGGGACAGGGGGCGGTTGGGCTACACCTTC

abundance: -
v_gene: TRBV11-2
d_gene: -
j_gene: TRBJ1-1
CDR3aa: CASSSLGGSTEAFF
CDR3nt: TGTGCCAGCAGCTCCCTCGGAGGGAGCACTGAAGCTTTCTTT

abundance: -
v_gene: TRBV7-2
d_gene: TRBD2
j_gene: TRBJ2-7
CDR3aa: CASSPLSGRGDEQYF
CDR3nt: TGTGCCAGCAGCCCACTTAGCGGGAGAGGGGACGAGCAGTACTTC

abundance: -
v_gene: TRBV2
d_gene: -
j_gene: TRBJ1-5
CDR3aa: CASSKNRNGNQPQHF
CDR3nt: TGTGCCAGCAGTAAGAACAGGAACGGCAATCAGCCCCAGCATTTT

abundance: -
v_gene: TRBV6-5
d_gene: -
j_gene: TRBJ2-1
CDR3aa: CASRPSQSEQFF
CDR3nt: TGTGCCAGCAGGCCGTCACAGTCCGAGCAGTTCTTC

abundance: -
v_gene: TRBV19
d_gene: -
j_gene: TRBJ2-1
CDR3aa: CASSIAGRNEQFF
CDR3nt: TGTGCCAGTAGTATCGCAGGGCGGAATGAGCAGTTCTTC

abundance: -
v_gene: TRBV28
d_gene: -
j_gene: TRBJ1-5
CDR3aa: CASSYSNQPQHF
CDR3nt: TGTGCCAGCAGTTACTCTAATCAGCCCCAGCATTTT

abundance: -
v_gene: TRBV7-2
d_gene: -
j_gene: TRBJ2-1
CDR3aa: CASSLALQGNEQFF
CDR3nt: TGTGCCAGCAGCTTAGCCTTACAGGGAAATGAGCAGTTCTTC

abundance: -
v_gene: TRBV2
d_gene: -
j_gene: TRBJ1-5
CDR3aa: CASLPNLFYQPQHF
CDR3nt: TGTGCCAGTTTGCCGAACTTATTTTATCAGCCCCAGCATTTT